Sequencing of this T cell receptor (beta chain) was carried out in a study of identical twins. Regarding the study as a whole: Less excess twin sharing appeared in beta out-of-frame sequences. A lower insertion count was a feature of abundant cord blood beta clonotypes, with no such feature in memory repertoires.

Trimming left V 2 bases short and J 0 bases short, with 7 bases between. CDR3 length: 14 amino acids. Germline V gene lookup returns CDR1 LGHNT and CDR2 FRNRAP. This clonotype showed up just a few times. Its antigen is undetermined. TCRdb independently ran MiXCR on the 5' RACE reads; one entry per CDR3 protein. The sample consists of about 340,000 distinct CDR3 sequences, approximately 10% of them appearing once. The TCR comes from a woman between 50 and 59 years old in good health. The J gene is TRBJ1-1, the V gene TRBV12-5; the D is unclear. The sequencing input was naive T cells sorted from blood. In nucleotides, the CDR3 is TGTGCTAGTGGTTTGTCGTCCGTGAACACTGAAGCTTTCTTT. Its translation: CASGLSSVNTEAFF.